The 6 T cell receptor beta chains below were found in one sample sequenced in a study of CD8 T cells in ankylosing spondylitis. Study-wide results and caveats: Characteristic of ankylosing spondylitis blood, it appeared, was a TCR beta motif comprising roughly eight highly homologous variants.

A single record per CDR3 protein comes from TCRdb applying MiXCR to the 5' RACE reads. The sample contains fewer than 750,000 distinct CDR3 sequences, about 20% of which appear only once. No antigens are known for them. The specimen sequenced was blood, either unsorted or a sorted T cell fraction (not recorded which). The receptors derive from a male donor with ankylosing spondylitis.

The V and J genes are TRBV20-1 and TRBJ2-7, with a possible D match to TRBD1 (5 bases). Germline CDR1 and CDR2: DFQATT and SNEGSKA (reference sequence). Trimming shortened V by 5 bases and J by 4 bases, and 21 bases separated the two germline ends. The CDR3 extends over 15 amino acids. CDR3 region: CSAHQKDIVWYEQYF. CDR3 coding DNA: TGCAGTGCTCATCAAAAGGACATTGTCTGGTACGAGCAGTACTTC.

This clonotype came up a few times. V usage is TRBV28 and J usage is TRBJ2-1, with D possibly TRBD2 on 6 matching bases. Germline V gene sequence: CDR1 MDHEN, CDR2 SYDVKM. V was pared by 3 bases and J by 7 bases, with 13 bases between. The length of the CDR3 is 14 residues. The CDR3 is CASSFPTRRNEQFF. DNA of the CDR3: TGTGCCAGCAGTTTTCCGACTAGGAGGAATGAGCAGTTCTTC.

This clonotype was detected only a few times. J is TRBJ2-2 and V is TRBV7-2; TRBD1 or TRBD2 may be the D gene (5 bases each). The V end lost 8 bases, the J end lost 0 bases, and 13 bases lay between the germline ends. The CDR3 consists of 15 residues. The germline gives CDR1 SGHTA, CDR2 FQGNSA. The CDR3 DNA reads TGTGCCAGCCCCAGGGACCTTGCGAACACCGGGGAGCTGTTTTTT. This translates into CASPRDLANTGELFF.

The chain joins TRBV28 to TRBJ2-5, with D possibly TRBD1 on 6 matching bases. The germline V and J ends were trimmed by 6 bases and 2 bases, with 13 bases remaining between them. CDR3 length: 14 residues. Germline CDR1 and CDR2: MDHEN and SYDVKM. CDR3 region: CASRHRARQETQYF. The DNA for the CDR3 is TGTGCCAGCAGACACAGGGCTAGGCAAGAGACCCAGTACTTC.

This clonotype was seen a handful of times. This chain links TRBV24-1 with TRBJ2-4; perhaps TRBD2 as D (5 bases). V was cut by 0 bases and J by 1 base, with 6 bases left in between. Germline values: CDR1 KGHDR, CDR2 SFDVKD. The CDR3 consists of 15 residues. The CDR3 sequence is CATSDLWEAKNIQYF. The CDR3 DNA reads TGTGCCACCAGTGATTTGTGGGAGGCCAAAAACATTCAGTACTTC.

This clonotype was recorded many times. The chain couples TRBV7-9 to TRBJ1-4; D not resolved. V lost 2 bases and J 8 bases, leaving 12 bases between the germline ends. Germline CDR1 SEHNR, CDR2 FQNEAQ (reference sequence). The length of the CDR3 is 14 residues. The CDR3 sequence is CASSLPLLSEKLFF. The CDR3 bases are TGTGCCAGCAGCTTACCCCTATTATCAGAAAAACTGTTTTTT. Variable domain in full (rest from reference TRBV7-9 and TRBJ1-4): DTGVSQNPRHKITKRGQNVTFRCDPISEHNRLYWYRQTLGQGPEFLTYFQNEAQLEKSRLLSDRFSAERPKGSFSTLEIQRTEQGDSAMYLCASSLPLLSEKLFFGSGTQLSVL.